What follows is one T cell receptor (beta chain) and its context. In its sample, this clonotype was seen a few times. Its cognate antigen has yet to be identified. Qualities for individual bases were not recorded, and no much larger clone is one base off. CDR1 and CDR2, per the germline V gene, are MNHNS and SASEGT. The CDR3 numbers 13 residues from cysteine through phenylalanine. Only CDR3 DNA remains: 39 bases, in frame from the first base. Clipping removes 6 bases from V and 6 bases from J, with 4 as the unmatched junction base count. These data belong to a study of T cells in Graves' hyperthyroidism and ophthalmopathy (dated by TCRdb to about 2019). Some background on the complete study: Peripheral blood was sampled at the time of initial diagnosis, prior to any treatment. To identify distinguishing TCR V-J signatures, a discovery cohort of some 99 patients was used, comprising some 45 with Graves' ophthalmopathy and around 57 with stable Graves' hyperthyroidism. An independent validation cohort of about 19 hyperthyroidism patients and 15 or so patients who later progressed to ophthalmopathy tested prospective prediction of ophthalmopathy. For training and testing, the 80 to 100 patients in the discovery cohort were randomly divided in a 7:3 ratio. Thyroid tissue and blood T-cell repertoires from six Graves' hyperthyroidism patients were also compared in the study. After blood sampling, hyperthyroidism patients were treated with methimazole at a starting dose of 30 mg daily, and ophthalmopathy patients were treated with high-dose intravenous methylprednisolone. The paper describes TCR Vbeta CDR3 sequencing of more than 120 peripheral blood samples, made up of 40 to 45 ophthalmopathy patients, 70 to 75 hyperthyroidism patients and 17 progressor patients.

Study-level results and caveats: Blood samples also contained most of the expanded thyroid clonotypes (frequency above 0.001), which suggests that blood repertoires may reflect thyroid immune responses. A model built on a 13 V-J signature distinguished ophthalmopathy from stable hyperthyroidism, reaching 85% to 90% sensitivity and under 84% specificity in cross-validation and 80%/75% in testing. In validation, the model predicted progression to ophthalmopathy a median of about 6 months before onset, with roughly 68% sensitivity and 72.22% specificity. Sample size was not statistically predetermined, and investigators were not blinded to group allocation.

The hyperthyroidism patients were between 18 and 65 years old and newly diagnosed, with a disease duration of less than 2 months. Any patient with an uncontrolled infection, another autoimmune disease, pregnancy or lactation was excluded. Diagnoses were based on clinical symptoms, serum thyroxine and TRAb, thyroid ultrasound and orbital computed tomography. Blood from progressor patients was collected at the time of first diagnosis with hyperthyroidism, before any ophthalmopathy symptoms had appeared. PBMCs were isolated from 10 ml of fresh peripheral blood by Ficoll-Paque density gradient centrifugation. Patients classed as progressors first received a Graves' hyperthyroidism diagnosis and then went on to develop ophthalmopathy during follow-up. Total RNA was extracted using Trizol reagent, and RNA quality was assessed on an Agilent 2100 Bioanalyzer. Amplification of TCR beta CDR3 regions was carried out from RNA transcripts. The TCR CDR3 was subjected to a first round of RT-PCR using the HTBI primer set and the Qiagen OneStep RT-PCR kit. The libraries were constructed in a second round of multiplex PCR and then size-selected and purified. Sequencing of the libraries was done on an Illumina HiSeq2000 using paired-end 100 bp reads. Per the original workflow: SOAPnuke was used to process the raw data, removing reads that contained adapters or uncalled bases, had a mean Phred below 15, or lacked an exact match to the constant primer or identifier. COPE v1.2.5 was used to merge high-quality paired reads, and clonotypes were defined as unique nucleotide sequences. MiTCR v1.1 was used to align clonotypes to the IMGT TRBV, TRBD and TRBJ reference segments. Analysis was restricted to V-J combinations with a frequency above 0.0001, which covered over 98% of repertoires. A TCS score was defined as the ratio of F50 (clonal expansion) to E x V (chaos), with BLOSUM62-based TCRdist applied between CDR3 peptides within each V-J. Welch's t-statistics and random forest reduced fewer than 600 V-J features to about 12, which were used in a naive Bayes classifier (R e1071). TCRdb redid the processing of the public reads, applying fastp at Q25 and MiXCR, and retained in-frame beta chains. Identical CDR3 proteins give one entry, which carries the most common genes and DNA. The V and J calls reflect TCRdb's pipeline rather than the authors' work. In all, the sample holds 300,000 to 450,000 distinct CDR3 sequences, and more than 15% of those were seen once. The top ten constitute about 27% of the sample.

The sequenced sample consisted of blood. The receptor was derived from a young woman with Graves' hyperthyroidism that later progressed to Graves' ophthalmopathy. The chain couples TRBV6-1 to TRBJ1-2; TRBD1 aligns with 10 central bases. The DNA sequence is as follows: TGTGCCAGCAGATCCGGGACAGGGGATGGCTACACCTTC. It encodes CASRSGTGDGYTF.